A selection of T cell receptor beta chains follows, all from one sample in a study of Ad26.COV2.S vaccination and SARS-CoV-2 variants. Here immunoSEQ multiplex PCR was the method, and the copy in TCRdb shows in-frame clones only, minus some. The table includes around 450,000 clones, roughly nine tenths detected once. The input for sequencing was peripheral blood, taken in a trial of Ad26.COV2.S vaccine versus placebo. Receptors were obtained from a person between 18 and 60 years old who received the Ad26.COV2.S COVID-19 vaccine or a placebo. Each CDR3 is given with its conserved first and last residue. D genes are given only for firm matches. Clone size appears in some rows only: once, few, many, or a class for an expanded clone.

TRBJ2-5 TRBV7-9 NA NA CASSWGAQETQYF TGTGCCAGCAGCTGGGGGGCCCAAGAGACCCAGTACTTC
TRBJ2-5 TRBV5-1 NA NA CASSAGPQETQYF TGCGCCAGCAGCGCGGGACCACAAGAGACCCAGTACTTC
TRBJ1-1 TRBV7-9 NA NA CASSYRELNTEAFF TGTGCCAGCAGCTACAGGGAACTGAACACTGAAGCTTTCTTT
TRBJ2-3 TRBV7-3 NA NA CASSKERMSDTQYF TGTGCCAGCAGCAAAGAAAGAATGTCGGATACGCAGTATTTT
TRBJ2-2 TRBV7-2 TRBD2 NA CASSNPPGLAGGSGGELFF TGTGCCAGCAGTAATCCACCGGGACTAGCGGGAGGAAGTGGCGGGGAGCTGTTTTTT
TRBJ1-1 TRBV7-8 TRBD1 NA CASSLASRQGEASEAFF TGTGCCAGCAGCTTAGCGAGCAGACAGGGGGAGGCGTCTGAAGCTTTCTTT
TRBJ2-7 TRBV29-1 TRBD1 NA CSVGRTGSYEQYF TGCAGCGTGGGTCGGACAGGATCCTACGAGCAGTACTTC
TRBJ2-1 TRBV2 NA NA CASSEMRGNEQFF TGTGCCAGCAGTGAAATGAGGGGTAATGAGCAGTTCTTC
TRBJ1-3 TRBV28 TRBD1 once CASRKSGTGFFGNTIYF TGTGCCAGCAGGAAATCCGGGACAGGGTTTTTTGGAAACACCATATATTTT
TRBJ1-1 TRBV7-9 NA NA CASSLVVGGPSGTSGAFF TGTGCCAGCAGCTTAGTAGTGGGGGGCCCCTCCGGCACCTCCGGAGCTTTCTTT
TRBJ2-7 TRBV7-8 NA NA CASSFSAGPYEQYF TGTGCCAGCAGCTTCTCAGCAGGCCCCTACGAGCAGTACTTC
TRBJ1-1 TRBV2 TRBD1 once CASSSGQGSGAFF TGTGCCAGCAGTTCCGGACAGGGTTCAGGAGCTTTCTTT
TRBJ1-2 TRBV15 TRBD1 NA CATSRDLGQGRGYTF TGTGCCACCAGCAGAGATCTTGGACAGGGCCGCGGCTACACCTTC